This record looks at one T cell receptor beta chain sequence and its context. As yet, its antigen is unknown. The germline V gene encodes CDR1 MNHNS and CDR2 SASEGT. Deletions cut 6 bases from V and 0 bases from J, with 6 bases between. The CDR3 contains 13 residues. These data originate in a study of beta chain features in type 1 diabetes. General study points: Within each of all four CD4+ subsets, Type 1 diabetes patients had TCRB CDR3s that were moderately but significantly shorter. TCRB repertoires of naive, central memory and Treg cells appeared more similar among patients than among healthy donors.

Every isolated RNA sample was fully reverse transcribed, so sequencing captured expressed TCRB transcripts. Sequencing used immunoSEQ multiplex PCR; TCRdb keeps in-frame clones, though not all of them. The table shows over 150,000 clones, with 9% to 12% occurring only once. The TCR originated in a man younger than 45 with type 1 diabetes. The sample comprised central memory CD4+ T cells from blood. The V and J genes are TRBV6-1 and TRBJ1-5; D is uncertain. The DNA for the CDR3 is TGTGCCAGCAGCTGGGCTAGCAATCAGCCCCAGCATTTT. This encodes CASSWASNQPQHF.